Below are 14 T cell receptor beta chains sequenced from a single sample in a study of blood T cell repertoires in COVID-19. The method was immunoSEQ multiplex PCR; TCRdb's version includes in-frame clones alone and lacks a portion of them. The sample lists 150,000 to 200,000 clones; approximately 80% were seen once. The sequencing input was PBMCs or T cells enriched from blood (not recorded which). Receptors originate from a woman between 50 and 59 years old who had recovered from COVID-19.

The table lists this clone with many counts. V and J are TRBV28 and TRBJ2-1; 10 bases fit TRBD2. Germline V gene sequence: CDR1 MDHEN, CDR2 SYDVKM. V lost 10 bases to trimming and J lost 7 bases; unmatched junction nucleotides: 10. The CDR3 covers 14 residues. CDR3 sequence reads: CATRSGRALNEQFF. The CDR3 coding sequence is TGTGCCACCCGAAGCGGGAGGGCCCTTAATGAGCAGTTCTTC.

The V call is TRBV5-6, the J call TRBJ1-3; 7 bases fit TRBD1. This CDR3 has 15 residues. V lost 5 bases and J lost 1; bases outside the gene matches: 6. Looked up from germline, CDR1 is SGHDT and CDR2 is YYEEEE. CDR3: CASSRRDSSGNTIYF. The DNA for the CDR3 is TGTGCCAGCAGTCGGCGGGACAGTTCTGGAAACACCATATATTTT.

The chain carries TRBV11-1 and TRBJ2-1; possible D gene TRBD2, 5 bases. Germline V gene sequence: CDR1 SGHAT, CDR2 FQDESV (reference sequence). The CDR3 length is 13 residues. V lost 1 base, J lost 7 bases, and 8 bases lay in between. The CDR3 DNA follows: TGTGCCAGCAGCTTAGATAGCGTAAATGAGCAGTTCTTC. It translates to CASSLDSVNEQFF.

CDR3 amino acids: CASSSRGNQNTEAFF. The CDR3 DNA reads TGTGCCAGCAGCTCCCGGGGGAACCAGAACACTGAAGCTTTCTTT. The rearrangement joins TRBV5-5 to TRBJ1-1; a possible D gene is TRBD1 (5 bases). Germline V gene sequence: CDR1 SGHKS, CDR2 YYEKEE (reference sequence). V shed 3 bases and J shed 1 base, with 13 bases lying between them. This CDR3 region has 15 residues.

The chain uses TRBV18 and TRBJ2-7; 7 bases line up with TRBD2. The V segment lost 1 base and the J segment 3 bases; nucleotides outside the gene matches: 3. This CDR3 contains 14 residues. Germline V gene data show CDR1 as KGHSH and CDR2 as LQKENI. CDR3 residues: CASSPRGGSYEQYF. CDR3 sequence (DNA): TGTGCCAGCTCACCACGGGGCGGGAGCTACGAGCAGTACTTC.

V and J are TRBV18 and TRBJ1-1, with a weak D call TRBD1 (5 bases). Germline CDR1 reads KGHSH; CDR2 reads LQKENI. This CDR3 has 14 residues. Trimming removed 6 bases at V and 1 base at J, with 12 bases between. In DNA, the CDR3 is TGTGCCAGCTCCTGGGGCCTGGGGAACACTGAAGCTTTCTTT. Translation: CASSWGLGNTEAFF.

V and J are TRBV7-2 and TRBJ1-2, with D perhaps TRBD1 (6 bases). CDR3 length: 13 amino acids. V was clipped by 1 base and J by 11 bases, with 14 bases between them. Germline CDR1 SGHTA, CDR2 FQGNSA. The CDR3 loop reads CASSLGSGTLYTF. CDR3 in DNA: TGTGCCAGCAGCTTAGGGTCTGGGACACTTTACACCTTC.

This rearrangement joins TRBV23-1 to TRBJ2-6; D is undetermined. TRBV23-1 is identified as an open reading frame with a role that is uncertain. The CDR3 spans 16 residues. The V gene lost 4 bases and the J gene lost 1 base, with 11 bases spanning the gap. This chain's CDR3 is CASSPLSLSGANVLTF. In DNA form, the CDR3 reads TGCGCCAGCAGTCCCCTAAGTCTTTCTGGGGCCAACGTCCTGACTTTC.

The chain joins TRBV2 to TRBJ2-7, with D possibly being TRBD1 (7 bases). In germline, CDR1 is SNHLY, CDR2 FYNNEI. V was cut by 3 bases and J by 4 bases, with 16 bases left in between. This CDR3 is 15 amino acids long. The CDR3 nucleotides read TGTGCCAGCAGTGAGTTGGCAGGGGGGTTGTACGAGCAGTACTTC. Protein: CASSELAGGLYEQYF.

The genes are TRBV2 and TRBJ1-2; perhaps TRBD1 as D (5 bases). CDR3 length equals 12 residues. V was trimmed by 3 bases and J by 10 bases, leaving 12 bases between them. The V gene's germline CDR1 is SNHLY and CDR2 FYNNEI. The CDR3 is CASSDRVQDYTF. The CDR3 DNA is TGTGCCAGCAGTGACAGGGTTCAGGACTACACCTTC.

This chain links TRBV3-1 (or the pseudogene TRBV3-2) with TRBJ2-2, with D perhaps TRBD1 (5 bases). The germline V and J ends were trimmed by 4 bases and 3 bases, with 9 bases remaining between them. This CDR3 is built from 14 residues. Germline CDR1 reads LGHDT; CDR2 reads YNNKEL (reference sequence). CDR3 DNA sequence: TGTGCCAGCAGCCTCAACAGGTACACCGGGGAGCTGTTTTTT. Residues: CASSLNRYTGELFF.

V is TRBV6-5 and J is TRBJ2-7; TRBD1 is a possible D gene (6 bases). The CDR3 has 16 residues. CDR1 MNHEY and CDR2 SVGAGI come from the germline V gene. V gave up 0 bases and J gave up 8 bases, with 20 bases separating them. The CDR3 loop is CASSYSRDKWTRKQYF. In nucleotides, the CDR3 is TGTGCCAGCAGTTACTCCCGGGACAAGTGGACCCGCAAGCAGTACTTC.

This sequence joins TRBV9 and TRBJ2-7; a possible D gene is TRBD2 (6 bases). This CDR3 has 13 residues. Trimming cost V 2 bases and J 4 bases, with 10 bases left between them. The germline CDR1 and CDR2 sequences are SGDLS and YYNGEE. CDR3 sequence (DNA): TGTGCCAGCAGCGTGGGGACTCATTACGAGCAGTACTTC. This codes for CASSVGTHYEQYF. The variable domain in full, completed from reference TRBV9 and TRBJ2-7, reads DSGVTQTPKHLITATGQRVTLRCSPRSGDLSVYWYQQSLDQGLQFLIQYYNGEERAKGNILERFSAQQFPDLHSELNLSSLELGDSALYFCASSVGTHYEQYFGPGTRLTVT.

This clone was counted only a few times. The chain is built from TRBV2 and TRBJ2-5, with 15 positions matching TRBD2. V shed 3 bases and J 5 bases; nucleotides not matched to a gene: 1. The CDR3 has 15 residues. Germline values: CDR1 SNHLY, CDR2 FYNNEI. The CDR3 loop is CASSDGLAGGETQYF. The CDR3 region has the DNA TGTGCCAGCAGTGATGGACTAGCGGGAGGGGAGACCCAGTACTTC. Full variable domain (outside the CDR3, taken from reference TRBV2 and TRBJ2-5): EPEVTQTPSHQVTQMGQEVILRCVPISNHLYFYWYRQILGQKVEFLVSFYNNEISEKSEIFDDQFSVERPDGSNFTLKIRSTKLEDSAMYFCASSDGLAGGETQYFGPGTRLLVL.